Below are 18 T cell receptor beta chains sequenced from a single sample in a study of cytomegalovirus exposure and HLA in healthy donors (dated by TCRdb to the late 2010s). Receptor libraries were prepared by the immunoSEQ multiplex PCR assay. TCRdb retrieved this table from immuneACCESS and kept in-frame rearrangements only. Not all clones are present; in checked studies, unresolved V genes account for under half, and no reason is known for the remainder. The sample includes more than 200,000 clones, with roughly 87% observed a single time. Of the sample, approximately 3% is held by the ten largest clones. Sequencing input: PBMCs. Source of these receptors: a woman aged 25 to 39 in good health and CMV-seronegative.

The chain recombines TRBV11-3 with TRBJ2-2; D may be TRBD2 (5 bases). Trimming took off 5 bases at V and 6 bases at J, with 10 bases between the two ends. Per germline, CDR1 SGHNT and CDR2 YENEEA. The CDR3 has 13 residues. CDR3 region: CASSLGVAGELFF. The CDR3 DNA follows: TGTGCCAGCAGCCTCGGGGTAGCCGGGGAGCTGTTTTTT.

This clone appeared a few times. The chain employs TRBV2 and TRBJ2-2; tentatively, D is TRBD2 (6 bases). The CDR3 sequence is 13 residues long. Trimming removed 7 bases from V and 5 bases from J, with 11 bases in between. Germline V gene lookup returns CDR1 SNHLY and CDR2 FYNNEI. The CDR3 spells CASIAGSTGELFF. CDR3 bases: TGTGCCAGCATTGCGGGATCAACCGGGGAGCTGTTTTTT.

The V and J genes are TRBV6-5 and TRBJ1-5, with D unresolved. The CDR3 has 15 amino acids. Germline V gene sequence: CDR1 MNHEY, CDR2 SVGAGI. The V end was cut by 3 bases, the J end by 0 bases, with 9 bases between. The CDR3 is CASSYRSHSNQPQHF. CDR3 sequence (DNA): TGTGCCAGCAGTTATAGGAGTCATAGCAATCAGCCCCAGCATTTT.

The chain is built from TRBV19 and TRBJ2-1, with D perhaps given as TRBD1 or TRBD2 (5 bases each). Between the trimmed V and J ends, which lost 1 base and 7 bases, there was a span of 8 bases. Germline loops: CDR1 LNHDA, CDR2 SQIVND (reference sequence). This CDR3 region has 13 residues. In DNA form, the CDR3 reads TGTGCCAGTAGTATAGTCGGGGCGAATGAGCAGTTCTTC. Protein: CASSIVGANEQFF.

The rearrangement uses TRBV6-5 and TRBJ2-7; TRBD2 matches at 16 bases. There are 15 residues in the CDR3. Trimming at V came to 6 bases and at J to 2 bases, leaving 1 base not matched to a gene. Looked up from germline, CDR1 is MNHEY and CDR2 is SVGAGI. CDR3 in amino acids: CASRGLAGGTYEQYF. CDR3 DNA sequence: TGTGCCAGCAGGGGACTAGCGGGAGGGACCTACGAGCAGTACTTC.

The rearrangement joins TRBV28 to TRBJ2-5; TRBD1 might be the D (6 bases). Per the germline V gene, CDR1 is MDHEN and CDR2 is SYDVKM. Trimming pared 7 bases from V and 3 bases from J, leaving 15 bases between. The CDR3 totals 14 residues. This CDR3 reads CASTVRGTKETQYF. DNA for the CDR3: TGTGCCAGCACCGTAAGGGGGACCAAAGAGACCCAGTACTTC.

In the case of this clone: Compared with germline, one end of the junction differs, possibly owing to a read error. This chain connects TRBV27 to TRBJ2-7; D is uncertain. The CDR3 is 11 residues long. Germline loops: CDR1 MNHEY, CDR2 SMNVEV (reference sequence). CDR3 bases: TGTGCCAGCAGCTATAACTACCAGCAGTACTTC. It translates to CASSYNYQQYF.

There are a few counts of this clone. This chain joins TRBV28 and TRBJ2-7, with 7 bases lining up with TRBD2. Germline V gene sequence: CDR1 MDHEN, CDR2 SYDVKM. V shed 7 bases and J 5 bases; nucleotides not matched to a gene: 11. The CDR3 spans 14 residues. CDR3 sequence reads: CASKGLVLLDEQYF. In DNA form, the CDR3 reads TGTGCCAGCAAAGGACTAGTCCTACTGGACGAGCAGTACTTC.

The chain joins TRBV5-5 to TRBJ1-1, with 8 bases lining up with TRBD1. The CDR3 is made up of 15 amino acids. J was trimmed by 1 base and V by 4 bases; bases with no gene match: 6. CDR1 and CDR2 from the germline V gene are SGHKS and YYEKEE (reference sequence). The CDR3 DNA is TGTGCCAGCAGCCAAAAGGACAGGGAGAACACTGAAGCTTTCTTT. Its protein is CASSQKDRENTEAFF.

V and J are TRBV6-5 and TRBJ2-3, with 12 bases identical to TRBD2. V lost 6 bases and J lost 4; bases outside the gene matches: 5. Germline V gives CDR1 MNHEY, CDR2 SVGAGI. This CDR3 has 15 residues. In DNA, the CDR3 is TGTGCCAGCAGCCCGGGACTAGCGGGCGCAGATACGCAGTATTTT. Translating it yields CASSPGLAGADTQYF.

This chain uses TRBV4-3 with TRBJ1-4; the D is unclear. V shed 0 bases and J shed 0 bases, with 11 bases lying between them. Germline V lookup: CDR1 LGHNA, CDR2 YSLEER. CDR3 size: 17 residues. CDR3 nucleotides: TGCGCCAGCAGCCAAGATTTTGGTACTCCAACTAATGAAAAACTGTTTTTT. Residues: CASSQDFGTPTNEKLFF.

This chain links TRBV7-9 with TRBJ2-1, with 10 bases matching TRBD2. The CDR3 extends over 17 amino acids. Looked up from germline, CDR1 is SEHNR and CDR2 is FQNEAQ (reference sequence). The V gene end was trimmed by 4 bases and the J gene end by 5 bases; junction bases not matched to a gene: 11. The CDR3 region has the DNA TGTGCCAGCAGCTCGCTGCCCGGGACTAGCGCTAACAATGAGCAGTTCTTC. Its protein is CASSSLPGTSANNEQFF. Looking up the rest from reference TRBV7-9 and TRBJ2-1 gives the full variable domain: DTGVSQNPRHKITKRGQNVTFRCDPISEHNRLYWYRQTLGQGPEFLTYFQNEAQLEKSRLLSDRFSAERPKGSFSTLEIQRTEQGDSAMYLCASSSLPGTSANNEQFFGPGTRLTVL.

V usage is TRBV5-1 and J usage is TRBJ1-5; TRBD1 might be the D (6 bases). The CDR3 is 15 residues long. V was clipped by 0 bases and J by 6 bases, with 13 bases between them. The germline V gene has CDR1 SGHRS and CDR2 YFSETQ. The CDR3 is CASSLAPGAAQPQHF. The CDR3 nucleotides read TGCGCCAGCAGCTTGGCGCCAGGGGCTGCTCAGCCCCAGCATTTT.

The chain links TRBV2 to TRBJ2-7; D is perhaps TRBD2 (5 bases). The length of the CDR3 is 11 residues. Germline V CDR1 and CDR2: SNHLY, FYNNEI. V lost 4 bases to trimming and J lost 6 bases, with 7 bases between them. For the CDR3, the DNA is TGTGCCAGCAGTGTACGGGGCGAGCAGTACTTC. Protein sequence: CASSVRGEQYF. Complete variable domain (other parts from reference TRBV2 and TRBJ2-7): EPEVTQTPSHQVTQMGQEVILRCVPISNHLYFYWYRQILGQKVEFLVSFYNNEISEKSEIFDDQFSVERPDGSNFTLKIRSTKLEDSAMYFCASSVRGEQYFGPGTRLTVT.

The V call is TRBV21-1, the J call TRBJ2-5. TRBV21-1 is a listed pseudogene. CDR3 length: 14 residues. This chain's CDR3 is CASSKTLWEETQYF. CDR3 in DNA: TGTGCCAGCAGCAAAACCCTCTGGGAAGAGACCCAGTACTTC.

About this clone: The junction does not match germline at one end; this may be a read error. The chain joins TRBV4-1 to TRBJ1-1; TRBD1 might be the D (5 bases). The CDR3 is 14 amino acids. Per germline, CDR1 MGHRA and CDR2 YSYEKL. The CDR3, as DNA: TGCGCCAGCAGTCAAGTCGGGGAGGGGACTGAAGCTTTCTTT. It translates to CASSQVGEGTEAFF.

This clone was observed a single time. The chain recombines TRBV6-6 with TRBJ2-7, with TRBD2 matching over 9 bases. CDR3 length equals 14 residues. V was clipped by 6 bases and J by 3 bases; unmatched bases: 6. Germline V gene data show CDR1 as MNHNY and CDR2 as SVGAGI (reference sequence). The CDR3: CASSNIAGVYEQYF. As DNA, the CDR3 is TGTGCCAGCAGCAATATAGCGGGAGTCTACGAGCAGTACTTC.

The rearrangement links TRBV2 to TRBJ2-1; D may be TRBD2 (6 bases). V was pared by 2 bases and J by 5 bases, with 16 bases between. Germline CDR1 reads SNHLY; CDR2 reads FYNNEI. The CDR3 sequence is 16 residues long. In DNA form, the CDR3 reads TGTGCCAGCAGTGAATGGGTCGGGAGTATGGACAATGAGCAGTTCTTC. Amino acid sequence: CASSEWVGSMDNEQFF.